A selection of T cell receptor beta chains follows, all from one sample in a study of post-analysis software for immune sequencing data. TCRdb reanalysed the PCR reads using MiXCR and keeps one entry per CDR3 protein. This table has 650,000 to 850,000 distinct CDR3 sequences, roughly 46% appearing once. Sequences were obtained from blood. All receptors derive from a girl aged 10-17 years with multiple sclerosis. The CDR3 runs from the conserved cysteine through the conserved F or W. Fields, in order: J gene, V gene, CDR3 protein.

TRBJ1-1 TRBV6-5 CASSYFQGSDTEAFF
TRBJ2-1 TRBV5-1 CASSLTSGRKYNEQFF
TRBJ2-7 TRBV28 CASSPRTSLYEQYF
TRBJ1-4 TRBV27 CASSEQIHREKLFF
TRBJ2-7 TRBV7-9 CASSSELTGGGLSYEQYF
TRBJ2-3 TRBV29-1 CSVEGASGQEFADTQYF
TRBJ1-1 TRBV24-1 CATSDGMGAFF
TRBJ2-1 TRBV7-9 CASSSFLRDEQFF
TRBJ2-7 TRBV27 CASSSGTLEEQYF
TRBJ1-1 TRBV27 CASSSRGGVTEAFF
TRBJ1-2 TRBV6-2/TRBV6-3 CASSYSGREAYTF
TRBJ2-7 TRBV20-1 CSARDKLAGVYEQYF
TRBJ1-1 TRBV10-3 CAISEYGNTEAFF
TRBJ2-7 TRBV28 CASSSSRLGFYEQYF
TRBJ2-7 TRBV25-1 CASSDTVTYEQYF
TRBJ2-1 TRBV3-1 CASSQPASGRGWNEQFF
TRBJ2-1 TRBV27 CASSPLREGLEQFF
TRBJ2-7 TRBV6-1 CASNMGQYEQYF
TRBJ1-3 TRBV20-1 CSAKPFSGNTIYF
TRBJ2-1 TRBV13 CASSPGLASGSNEQFF
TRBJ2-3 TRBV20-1 CSARPGTDTQYF
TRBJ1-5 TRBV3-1 CASSQGHGSPQHF
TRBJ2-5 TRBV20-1 CSALSRSGQGVGETQYF
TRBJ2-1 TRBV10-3 CAISARSPGQAYNEQFF
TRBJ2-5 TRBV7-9 CASSLAGQGRRETQYF
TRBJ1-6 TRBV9 CASSVAPGDGSHLHF
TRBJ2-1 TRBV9 CASSPQGAGWNEQFF
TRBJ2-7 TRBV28 CASSFSAGGLYEQYF
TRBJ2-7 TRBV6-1 CASRPNRAEQYF
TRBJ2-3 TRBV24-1 CATSGVTGTGARDTQYF
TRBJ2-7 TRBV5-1 CASSLSAPLYYEQYF
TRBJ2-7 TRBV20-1 CSATGTALYEQYF
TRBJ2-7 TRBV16 CASSLSQGPRSYEQYF
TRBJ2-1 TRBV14 CASSQDGRGQYEQFF
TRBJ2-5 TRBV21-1 CASSKGGGRETQYF